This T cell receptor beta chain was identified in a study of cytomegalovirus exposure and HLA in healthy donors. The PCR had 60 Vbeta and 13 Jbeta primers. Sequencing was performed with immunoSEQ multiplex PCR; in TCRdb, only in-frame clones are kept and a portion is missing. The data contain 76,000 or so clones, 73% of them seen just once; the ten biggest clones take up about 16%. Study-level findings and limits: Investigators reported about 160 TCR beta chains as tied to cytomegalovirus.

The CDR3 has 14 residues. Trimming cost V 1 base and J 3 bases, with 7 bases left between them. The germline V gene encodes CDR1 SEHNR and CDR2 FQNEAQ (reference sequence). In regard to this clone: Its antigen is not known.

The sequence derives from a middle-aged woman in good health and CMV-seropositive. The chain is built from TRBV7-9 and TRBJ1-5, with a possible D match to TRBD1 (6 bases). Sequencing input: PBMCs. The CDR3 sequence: CASSLGQANQPQHF. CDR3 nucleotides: TGTGCCAGCAGCTTAGGACAGGCCAATCAGCCCCAGCATTTT.